The present entry profiles one TCR beta chain with its context. This record belongs to a study of blood T cell repertoires in COVID-19. In the study overall: Some COVID-19 samples were acute and others convalescent; all came from the United States, Italy and Spain. Sources were T cells, B-cell-depleted T cells, or PBMCs; the material itself was cDNA or gDNA.

Methods used by the authors: The authors estimated nucleated cell counts from reference gene primer amplification. Generated by immunoSEQ multiplex PCR, the TCRdb table keeps only in-frame clones and is missing some. V, J and clone size are taken as reported in that table, and D and trimming were inferred from the DNA itself. The profile covers about 250,000 clones, with about 83% appearing a single time and more than 1.5% taken by the ten largest. CDR1 and CDR2 (germline): SEHNR, FQNEAQ (reference sequence). V was clipped by 5 bases and J by 2 bases, with 7 bases between them. This CDR3 region has 13 residues.

This chain connects TRBV7-9 to TRBJ1-5; D not resolved. This clonotype was sampled from a woman aged 40 to 55 who had recovered from COVID-19. The specimen sequenced was peripheral blood. The CDR3 DNA sequence: TGTGCCAGCAGCCCAGATGGCAATCAGCCCCAGCATTTT. It is translated as CASSPDGNQPQHF.